A selection of T cell receptor beta chains follows, all from one sample in a study of T cells in Graves' hyperthyroidism and ophthalmopathy. TCRdb independently ran MiXCR on the multiplex PCR reads; one entry per CDR3 protein. This table has hundreds of thousands of distinct CDR3 sequences, about two fifths appearing once. The sample comprised blood. Source of these receptors: a man aged 18 to 29 with Graves' hyperthyroidism. Both conserved end residues are part of each CDR3. The D gene is left open where the match is weak. Clone size is not always given. Where it is, it says once, few, many or a class for expanded clones.

TRBV4-1	TRBJ1-5	.	.	14	TGCGCCAGCAGCCCGGAAGGAGGCGATCAGCCCCAGCATTTT	CASSPEGGDQPQHF
TRBV15	TRBJ1-1	many	.	15	TGTGCCACCAGCAGGGATGACAAGACCTACACTGAAGCTTTCTTT	CATSRDDKTYTEAFF
TRBV7-2	TRBJ2-7	.	TRBD2	18	TGTGCCAGCAGCTTAGGGCTAGCGGGGGGCACGGGGTTCTACGAGCAGTACTTC	CASSLGLAGGTGFYEQYF
TRBV9	TRBJ2-6	.	.	13	TGTGCCAGCACCCAGGGGGGGACCAACGTCCTGACTTTC	CASTQGGTNVLTF
TRBV20-1	TRBJ1-1	few	TRBD1	14	TGCAGTGCTTCGGACAGGGGAGGGGACACTGAAGCTTTCTTT	CSASDRGGDTEAFF
TRBV2	TRBJ1-4	.	TRBD1	17	TGTGCCAGCAGTGATCCCGGGACAGGACTTCTTAATGAAAAACTGTTTTTT	CASSDPGTGLLNEKLFF
TRBV7-9	TRBJ1-2	many	TRBD1	14	TGTGCCAGCAGTTCTGTCGACAGGGGGCTAGGCTACACCTTC	CASSSVDRGLGYTF
TRBV9	TRBJ2-5	.	.	14	TGTGCCAGCAGCGACGAGGGGCCCAAAGAGACCCAGTACTTC	CASSDEGPKETQYF
TRBV5-6	TRBJ1-1	few	.	14	TGTGCCAGCAGCTTGTCCCAGTTTAACACTGAAGCTTTCTTT	CASSLSQFNTEAFF
TRBV27	TRBJ1-2	.	.	14	TGTGCCAGCAGTTTATCCGGGGGGGCTAAGGACTACACCTTC	CASSLSGGAKDYTF
TRBV25-1	TRBJ1-1	.	.	14	TGTGCAGAGGACACTTACAAGATGAACACTGAAGCTTTCTTT	CAEDTYKMNTEAFF
TRBV10-3	TRBJ1-1	.	.	15	TGTGCCATCAGTTTGAACGGGCAGGGAGGCACTGAAGCTTTCTTT	CAISLNGQGGTEAFF
TRBV10-3	TRBJ1-1	.	TRBD1	13	TGTGCCCGTTTCAGGGGGAAAGACACTGAAGCTTTCTTT	CARFRGKDTEAFF
TRBV19	TRBJ2-7	.	TRBD2	15	TGTGCCAGTAGACCTGGGGGGACTAGTTTATACGAGCAGTACTTC	CASRPGGTSLYEQYF
TRBV19	TRBJ2-7	.	TRBD1	14	TGTGCCAGTAGCGCCGGACAGGGAAGGCGGGAGCAGTACTTC	CASSAGQGRREQYF
TRBV7-8	TRBJ2-5	many	TRBD1	16	TGTGCCAGCAGCCCTGCCCGACAGGGAAACCAAGAGACCCAGTACTTC	CASSPARQGNQETQYF
TRBV12-3/TRBV12-4	TRBJ2-7	.	.	14	TGTGCCAGCAGTTTCGGGGCCTCCGTCCACGAGCAGTACTTC	CASSFGASVHEQYF
TRBV2	TRBJ2-3	.	.	14	TGTGCCAGCAGCCGAGTTGGGGGCACAGATACGCAGTATTTT	CASSRVGGTDTQYF
TRBV5-1	TRBJ1-1	.	.	16	TGCGCCAGCAGGGACCAGGGTTCGGGGCTGAACACTGAAGCCTTCTTT	CASRDQGSGLNTEAFF
TRBV6-5	TRBJ2-5	.	TRBD2	18	TGTGCCAGCAGTTACACCCCGCTAGCGGGGGGGCTGGGAGAGACCCAGTACTTC	CASSYTPLAGGLGETQYF